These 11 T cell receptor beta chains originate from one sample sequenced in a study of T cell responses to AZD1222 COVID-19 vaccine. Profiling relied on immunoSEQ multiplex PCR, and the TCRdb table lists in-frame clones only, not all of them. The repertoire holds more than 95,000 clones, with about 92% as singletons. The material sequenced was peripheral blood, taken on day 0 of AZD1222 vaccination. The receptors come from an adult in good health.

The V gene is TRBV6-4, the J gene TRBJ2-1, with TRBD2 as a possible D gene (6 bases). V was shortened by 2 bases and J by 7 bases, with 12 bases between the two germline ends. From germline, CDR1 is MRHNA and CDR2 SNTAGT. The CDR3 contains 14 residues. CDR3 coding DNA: TGTGCCAGCAGTGACGGGGGAGGAGGGAATGAGCAGTTCTTC. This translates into CASSDGGGGNEQFF.

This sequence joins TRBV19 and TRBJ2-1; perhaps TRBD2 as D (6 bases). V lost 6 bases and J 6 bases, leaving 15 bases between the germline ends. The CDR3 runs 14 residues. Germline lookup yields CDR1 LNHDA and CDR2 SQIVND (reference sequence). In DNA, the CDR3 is TGTGCCAGTAGGGTCCGGGAGCGCCTCAATGAGCAGTTCTTC. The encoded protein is CASRVRERLNEQFF.

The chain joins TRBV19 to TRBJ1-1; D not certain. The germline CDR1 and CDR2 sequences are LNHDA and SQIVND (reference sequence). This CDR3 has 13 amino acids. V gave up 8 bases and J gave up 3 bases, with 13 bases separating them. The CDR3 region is CASGPGFYTEAFF. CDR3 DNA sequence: TGTGCCAGTGGTCCTGGGTTCTACACTGAAGCTTTCTTT.

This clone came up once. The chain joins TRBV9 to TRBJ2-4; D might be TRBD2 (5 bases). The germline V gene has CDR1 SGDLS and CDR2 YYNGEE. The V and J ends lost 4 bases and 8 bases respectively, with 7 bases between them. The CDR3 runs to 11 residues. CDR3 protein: CASSSRDIQYF. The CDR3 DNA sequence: TGTGCCAGCAGCTCGCGGGACATTCAGTACTTC.

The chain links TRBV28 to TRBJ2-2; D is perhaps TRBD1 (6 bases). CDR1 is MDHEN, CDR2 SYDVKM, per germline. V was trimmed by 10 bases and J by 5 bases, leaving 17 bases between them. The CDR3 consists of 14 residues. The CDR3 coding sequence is TGTGCCACCTCCCCGGGACAACTTACCGGGGAGCTGTTTTTT. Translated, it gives CATSPGQLTGELFF.

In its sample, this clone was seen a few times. The CDR3 nucleotides are TGTGCCAGCAGCCGCACGGGGGCGGAGATCGAGACCCAGTACTTC. This translates into CASSRTGAEIETQYF. This chain uses TRBV28 with TRBJ2-5, with D possibly called TRBD1 or TRBD2 (6 bases each). V was pared by 6 bases and J by 5 bases, with 19 bases between. CDR3 length equals 15 residues. Germline CDR1 reads MDHEN; CDR2 reads SYDVKM. The whole variable domain, filled in from reference TRBV28 and TRBJ2-5, reads DVKVTQSSRYLVKRTGEKVFLECVQDMDHENMFWYRQDPGLGLRLIYFSYDVKMKEKGDIPEGYSVSREKKERFSLILESASTNQTSMYLCASSRTGAEIETQYFGPGTRLLVL.

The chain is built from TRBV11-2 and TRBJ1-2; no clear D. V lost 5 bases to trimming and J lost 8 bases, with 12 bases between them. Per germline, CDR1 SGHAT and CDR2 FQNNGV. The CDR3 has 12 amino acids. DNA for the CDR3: TGTGCCAGCAGCCGAGTTATTGGGGGCTACACCTTC. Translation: CASSRVIGGYTF.

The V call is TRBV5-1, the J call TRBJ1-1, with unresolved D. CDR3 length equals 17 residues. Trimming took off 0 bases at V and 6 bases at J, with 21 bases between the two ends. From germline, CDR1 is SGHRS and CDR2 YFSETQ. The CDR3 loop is CASSLVEGGRRRSEAFF. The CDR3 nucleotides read TGCGCCAGCAGCTTGGTGGAGGGAGGGCGGCGTCGATCTGAAGCTTTCTTT. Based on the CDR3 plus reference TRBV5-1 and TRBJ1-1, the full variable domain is KAGVTQTPRYLIKTRGQQVTLSCSPISGHRSVSWYQQTPGQGLQFLFEYFSETQRNKGNFPGRFSGRQFSNSRSEMNVSTLELGDSALYLCASSLVEGGRRRSEAFFGQGTRLTVV.

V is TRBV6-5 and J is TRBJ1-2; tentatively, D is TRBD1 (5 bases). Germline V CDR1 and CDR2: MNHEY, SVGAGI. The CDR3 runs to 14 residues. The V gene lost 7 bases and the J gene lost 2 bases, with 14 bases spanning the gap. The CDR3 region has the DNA TGTGCCAGCAACCGTGGGGGATCGAACTATGGCTACACCTTC. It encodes CASNRGGSNYGYTF.

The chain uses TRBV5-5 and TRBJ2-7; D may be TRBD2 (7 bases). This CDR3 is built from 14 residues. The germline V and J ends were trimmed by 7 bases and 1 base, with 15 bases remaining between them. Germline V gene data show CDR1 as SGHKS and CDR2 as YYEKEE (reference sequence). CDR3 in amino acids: CASDGGGGSYEQYF. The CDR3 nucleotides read TGTGCCAGCGATGGGGGCGGGGGTTCCTACGAGCAGTACTTC.

The CDR3 is CASSPQSRPTNEKLFF. In nucleotides, the CDR3 is TGTGCCAGTTCTCCCCAGTCCCGACCTACTAATGAAAAACTGTTTTTT. This chain uses TRBV19 with TRBJ1-4, with no clear D. Trimming shortened V by 8 bases and J by 2 bases, and 18 bases separated the two germline ends. Germline V gene lookup returns CDR1 LNHDA and CDR2 SQIVND (reference sequence). The CDR3 sequence is 16 residues long.